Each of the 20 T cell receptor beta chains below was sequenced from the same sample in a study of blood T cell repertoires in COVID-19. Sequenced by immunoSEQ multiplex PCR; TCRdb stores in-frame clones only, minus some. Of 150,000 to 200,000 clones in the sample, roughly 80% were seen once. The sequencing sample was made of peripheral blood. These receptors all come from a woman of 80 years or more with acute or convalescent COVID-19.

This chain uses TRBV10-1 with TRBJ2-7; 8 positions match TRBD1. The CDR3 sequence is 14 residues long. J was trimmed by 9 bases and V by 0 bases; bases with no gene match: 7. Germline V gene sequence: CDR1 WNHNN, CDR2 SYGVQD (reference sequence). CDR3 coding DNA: TGCGCCAGCAGTGAGTCTCTGGCAGGGGGCCGGCAGTACTTC. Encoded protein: CASSESLAGGRQYF.

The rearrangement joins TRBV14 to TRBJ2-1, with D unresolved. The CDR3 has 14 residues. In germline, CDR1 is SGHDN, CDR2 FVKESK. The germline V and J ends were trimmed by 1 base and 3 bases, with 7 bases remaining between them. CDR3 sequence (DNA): TGTGCCAGCAGCCAAGTCTCTTTCTACAATGAGCAGTTCTTC. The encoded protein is CASSQVSFYNEQFF.

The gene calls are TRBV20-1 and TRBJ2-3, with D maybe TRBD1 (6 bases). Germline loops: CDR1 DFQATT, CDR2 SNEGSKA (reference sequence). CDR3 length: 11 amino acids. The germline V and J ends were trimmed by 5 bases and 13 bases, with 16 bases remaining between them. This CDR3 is CSARSGTTKYF. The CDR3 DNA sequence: TGCAGTGCTCGATCCGGGACAACTAAGTATTTT.

Here the CDR3 reads CASSKTGPRITNYGYTF. The CDR3 region has the DNA TGTGCCAGCAGCAAGACAGGACCCAGAATTACTAACTATGGCTACACCTTC. The chain carries TRBV21-1 and TRBJ1-2; the table's TRBD1 call for D was not verified on the DNA. TRBV21-1 is designated a pseudogene. The CDR3 runs 17 residues.

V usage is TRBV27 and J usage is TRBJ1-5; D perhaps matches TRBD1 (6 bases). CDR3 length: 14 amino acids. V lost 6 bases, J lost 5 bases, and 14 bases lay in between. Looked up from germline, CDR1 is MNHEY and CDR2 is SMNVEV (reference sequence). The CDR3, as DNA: TGTGCCAGCAGCAACGACAGGAAACATCAGCCCCAGCATTTT. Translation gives CASSNDRKHQPQHF.

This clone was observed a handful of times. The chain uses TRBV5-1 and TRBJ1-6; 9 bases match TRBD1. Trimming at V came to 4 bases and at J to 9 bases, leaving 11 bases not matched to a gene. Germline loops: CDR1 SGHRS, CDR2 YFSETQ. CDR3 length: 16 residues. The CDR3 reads CASSPGQGWRSSPLHF. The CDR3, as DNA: TGCGCCAGCAGCCCGGGACAGGGTTGGAGGAGTTCACCCCTCCACTTT.

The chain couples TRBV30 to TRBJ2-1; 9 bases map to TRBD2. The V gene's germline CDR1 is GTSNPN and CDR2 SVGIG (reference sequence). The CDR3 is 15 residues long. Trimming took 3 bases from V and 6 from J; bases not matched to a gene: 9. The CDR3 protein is CAWRTGGRAINEQFF. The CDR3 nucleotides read TGTGCCTGGAGGACTGGCGGGAGGGCAATCAATGAGCAGTTCTTC. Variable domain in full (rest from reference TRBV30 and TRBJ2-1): SQTIHQWPATLVQPVGSPLSLECTVEGTSNPNLYWYRQAAGRGLQLLFYSVGIGQISSEVPQNLSASRPQDRQFILSSKKLLLSDSGFYLCAWRTGGRAINEQFFGPGTRLTVL.

CDR3 sequence (DNA): TGTGCCAGCAGCCCACAGGGGGGAATAGCTGGAAACACCATATATTTT. Its protein product is CASSPQGGIAGNTIYF. The chain carries TRBV7-2 and TRBJ1-3, with 8 bases that match TRBD1. The CDR3 sequence is 16 residues long. The germline V gene encodes CDR1 SGHTA and CDR2 FQGNSA. Trimming cost V 5 bases and J 2 bases; bases outside gene matches: 8.

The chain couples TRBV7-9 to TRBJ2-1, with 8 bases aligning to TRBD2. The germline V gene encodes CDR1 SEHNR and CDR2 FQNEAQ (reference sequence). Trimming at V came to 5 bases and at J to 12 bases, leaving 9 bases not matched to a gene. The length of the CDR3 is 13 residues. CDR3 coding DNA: TGTGCCAGCAGCGCAGAATGGAGCGGGGGGCAGTTCTTC. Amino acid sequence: CASSAEWSGGQFF.

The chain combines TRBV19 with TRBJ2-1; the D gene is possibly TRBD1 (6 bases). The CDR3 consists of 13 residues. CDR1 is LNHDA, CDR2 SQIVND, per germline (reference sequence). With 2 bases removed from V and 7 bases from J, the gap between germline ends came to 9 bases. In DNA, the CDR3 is TGTGCCAGTAGTATACTCGGGACAAATGAGCAGTTCTTC. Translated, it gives CASSILGTNEQFF.

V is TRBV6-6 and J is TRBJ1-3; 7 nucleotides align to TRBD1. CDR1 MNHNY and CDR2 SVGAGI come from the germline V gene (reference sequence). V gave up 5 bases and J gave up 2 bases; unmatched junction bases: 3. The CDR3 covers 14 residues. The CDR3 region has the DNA TGTGCCAGCAGTCAGGGGGTGACTGGAAACACCATATATTTT. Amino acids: CASSQGVTGNTIYF.

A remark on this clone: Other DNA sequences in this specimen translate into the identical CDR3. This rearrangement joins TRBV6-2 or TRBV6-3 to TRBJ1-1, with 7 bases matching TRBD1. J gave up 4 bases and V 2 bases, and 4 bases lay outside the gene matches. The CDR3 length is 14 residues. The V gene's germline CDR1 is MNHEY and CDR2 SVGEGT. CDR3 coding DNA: TGTGCCAGCAGTTACACTACAGGGGTCACTGAAGCTTTCTTT. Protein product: CASSYTTGVTEAFF.

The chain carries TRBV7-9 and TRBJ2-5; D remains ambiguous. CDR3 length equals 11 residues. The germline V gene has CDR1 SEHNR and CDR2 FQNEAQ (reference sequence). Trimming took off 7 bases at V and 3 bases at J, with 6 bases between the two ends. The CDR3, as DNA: TGTGCCAGCACCTTTAAAGAGACCCAGTACTTC. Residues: CASTFKETQYF.

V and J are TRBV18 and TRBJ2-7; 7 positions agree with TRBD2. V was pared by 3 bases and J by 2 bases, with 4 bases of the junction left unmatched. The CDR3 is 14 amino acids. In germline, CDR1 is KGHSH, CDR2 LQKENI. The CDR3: CASSPLAEAYEQYF. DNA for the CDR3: TGTGCCAGCTCACCTCTAGCGGAGGCCTACGAGCAGTACTTC. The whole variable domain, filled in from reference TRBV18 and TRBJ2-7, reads NAGVMQNPRHLVRRRGQEARLRCSPMKGHSHVYWYRQLPEEGLKFMVYLQKENIIDESGMPKERFSAEFPKEGPSILRIQQVVRGDSAAYFCASSPLAEAYEQYFGPGTRLTVT.

CDR3 DNA: TGTGCCAGCAGCTTAGGTTCCGGAGCGGGGAATCAGCCCCAGCATTTT. It specifies CASSLGSGAGNQPQHF. The chain uses TRBV7-2 and TRBJ1-5; D ambiguous. V was cut by 1 base and J by 4 bases, with 14 bases left in between. Germline V gene data show CDR1 as SGHTA and CDR2 as FQGNSA. The CDR3 has 16 residues.

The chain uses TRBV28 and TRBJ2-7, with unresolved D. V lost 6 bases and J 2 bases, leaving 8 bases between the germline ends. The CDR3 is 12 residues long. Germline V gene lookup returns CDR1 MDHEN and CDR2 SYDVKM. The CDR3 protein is CASSRVTYEQYF. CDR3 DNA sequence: TGTGCCAGCAGCCGGGTAACCTACGAGCAGTACTTC.

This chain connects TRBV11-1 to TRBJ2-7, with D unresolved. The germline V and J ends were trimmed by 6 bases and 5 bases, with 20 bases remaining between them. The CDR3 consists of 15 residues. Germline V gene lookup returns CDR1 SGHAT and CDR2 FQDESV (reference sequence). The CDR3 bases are TGTGCCAGCAGTTATCAGACTGGATGGCTAGACGAGCAGTACTTC. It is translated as CASSYQTGWLDEQYF.

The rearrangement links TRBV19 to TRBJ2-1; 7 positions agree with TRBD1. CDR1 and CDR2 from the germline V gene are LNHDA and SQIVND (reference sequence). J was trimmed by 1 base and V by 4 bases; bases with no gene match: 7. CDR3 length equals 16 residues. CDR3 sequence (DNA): TGTGCCAGTAGTAAGGGACAGCTGATATCCTACAATGAGCAGTTCTTC. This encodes CASSKGQLISYNEQFF.

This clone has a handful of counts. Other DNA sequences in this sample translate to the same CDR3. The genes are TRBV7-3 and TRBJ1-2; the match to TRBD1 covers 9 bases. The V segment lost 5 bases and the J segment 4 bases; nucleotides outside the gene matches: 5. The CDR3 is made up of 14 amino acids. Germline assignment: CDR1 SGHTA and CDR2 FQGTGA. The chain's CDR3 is CASSPGTGTYGYTF. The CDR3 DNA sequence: TGTGCCAGCAGCCCCGGGACAGGGACCTATGGCTACACCTTC.

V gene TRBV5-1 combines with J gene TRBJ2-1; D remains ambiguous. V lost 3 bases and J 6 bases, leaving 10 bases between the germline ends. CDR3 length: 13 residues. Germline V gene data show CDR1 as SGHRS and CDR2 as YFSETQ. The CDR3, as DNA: TGCGCCAGCAGCTCGCCAAATAGCAATGAGCAGTTCTTC. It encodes CASSSPNSNEQFF.